Below, 29 T cell receptor beta chains from the same sample are listed, as sequenced in a study of identical twins. TCRdb re-called the 5' RACE reads through MiXCR, storing one row per CDR3 protein. This sample has 1.5 million to 2 million distinct CDR3 sequences, with 25% to 35% found just once. Sequenced input: cord blood. The receptors come from a newborn girl in good health.

This clonotype was seen a few times. V and J are TRBV28 and TRBJ2-7; 10 positions match TRBD1. Germline V gene sequence: CDR1 MDHEN, CDR2 SYDVKM. Losses at the gene ends were 3 bases for V and 0 bases for J; bases not matched to a gene: 5. This CDR3 comprises 16 residues. The CDR3 bases are TGTGCCAGCAGTTTGACCGGGACAGGGGTCTCCTACGAGCAGTACTTC. It specifies CASSLTGTGVSYEQYF.

This clonotype was counted between two and nine times. The J gene is TRBJ2-3, the V gene TRBV4-1; maybe TRBD2 (5 bases). This CDR3 is 18 amino acids long. Germline assignment: CDR1 MGHRA and CDR2 YSYEKL. Deletions cut 1 base from V and 3 bases from J, with 20 bases between. The CDR3 here is CASSQGLFAASGTDTQYF. In nucleotides, the CDR3 is TGCGCCAGCAGCCAAGGACTTTTTGCAGCGAGCGGTACAGATACGCAGTATTTT.

CDR3 in DNA: TGTGCCAGCAGTGGACAGGGGAGTTCATCCTACGAGCAGTACTTC. This translates into CASSGQGSSSYEQYF. The chain recombines TRBV6-1 with TRBJ2-7; 8 nucleotides line up with TRBD1. The CDR3 totals 15 residues. Losses at the gene ends were 4 bases for V and 1 base for J; bases not matched to a gene: 6. Per germline, CDR1 MNHNS and CDR2 SASEGT.

To note about this clonotype: A junction boundary mismatches the germline segment, possibly from a read error. V gene TRBV20-1 combines with J gene TRBJ2-1, with D possibly being TRBD2 (6 bases). The length of the CDR3 is 17 residues. From germline, CDR1 is DFQATT and CDR2 SNEGSKA (reference sequence). The CDR3 sequence: CSARDRVAESSHNEQFF. The DNA of the CDR3 is TGCAGTGCTAGAGATCGGGTAGCGGAGTCCTCCCACAATGAGCAGTTCTTC.

This chain joins TRBV20-1 and TRBJ2-3; TRBD1 or TRBD2 may be the D gene (5 bases each). Germline-derived CDR1 and CDR2 are DFQATT and SNEGSKA (reference sequence). This CDR3 comprises 13 residues. Between the trimmed V and J ends, which lost 5 bases and 2 bases, there was a span of 11 bases. The chain's CDR3 is CSAGDPYTDTQYF. In nucleotides, the CDR3 is TGCAGTGCTGGGGACCCCTACACAGATACGCAGTATTTT.

The CDR3 region is CASSESSGRANEQFF. DNA of the CDR3: TGTGCCAGCAGTGAATCCAGCGGGAGGGCCAATGAGCAGTTCTTC. J is TRBJ2-1 and V is TRBV25-1, with TRBD2 matching 10 bases. The germline V gene has CDR1 MGHDK and CDR2 SYGVNS. The V and J ends lost 1 base and 6 bases, in that order; junction bases with no gene match: 3. The CDR3 totals 15 residues. The full variable domain, rest sourced from reference TRBV25-1 and TRBJ2-1, is EADIYQTPRYLVIGTGKKITLECSQTMGHDKMYWYQQDPGMELHLIHYSYGVNSTEKGDLSSESTVSRIRTEHFPLTLESARPSHTSQYLCASSESSGRANEQFFGPGTRLTVL.

At least ten counts were recorded for this clonotype. The chain combines TRBV6-1 with TRBJ2-7, with 10 nucleotides matching TRBD1. J gave up 3 bases and V 2 bases, and 4 bases lay outside the gene matches. Looked up from germline, CDR1 is MNHNS and CDR2 is SASEGT. The CDR3 spans 15 residues. The CDR3 nucleotides are TGTGCCAGCAGTGAATCTAGGACAGGGGGCTACGAGCAGTACTTC. Its protein is CASSESRTGGYEQYF.

In its sample, this clonotype was seen a few times. This sequence joins TRBV12-3 or TRBV12-4 and TRBJ2-2; 7 bases match TRBD2. There are 16 residues in the CDR3. V lost 5 bases, J lost 2 bases, and 8 bases stayed unmatched. The CDR3 DNA reads as TGTGCCAGCAGTCCCCGGACTAGACCTAACACCGGGGAGCTGTTTTTT. Its translation: CASSPRTRPNTGELFF.

This clonotype was detected ten times or more. The genes are TRBV29-1 and TRBJ1-2; tentatively, D is TRBD1 (6 bases). CDR1 and CDR2 (germline): SQVTM, ANQGSEA. The CDR3 extends over 12 amino acids. V dropped 4 bases and J dropped 6 bases, with 12 bases sitting between them. The CDR3 sequence: CSVVPPGDGYTF. As DNA, the CDR3 is TGCAGCGTTGTACCCCCAGGGGATGGCTACACCTTC. Filled out from reference TRBV29-1 and TRBJ1-2, the complete variable domain reads SAVISQKPSRDICQRGTSLTIQCQVDSQVTMMFWYRQQPGQSLTLIATANQGSEATYESGFVIDKFPISRPNLTFSTLTVSNMSPEDSSIYLCSVVPPGDGYTFGSGTRLTVV.

The sample holds a few counts of this clonotype. The rearrangement links TRBV29-1 to TRBJ1-1; 9 nucleotides agree with TRBD1. With V trimmed by 3 bases and J by 0 bases, 11 bases remained unmatched. Germline CDR1 SQVTM, CDR2 ANQGSEA. The CDR3 has 17 amino acids. The DNA for the CDR3 is TGCAGCGTTGAGAGGTTTAGGGACAGGGCCGTGAACACTGAAGCTTTCTTT. It yields the protein CSVERFRDRAVNTEAFF.

V usage is TRBV28 and J usage is TRBJ2-5; 7 positions agree with TRBD1. The ends lost 6 bases at V and 6 bases at J; junction bases unmatched: 7. The CDR3 has 13 residues. CDR1 and CDR2 (germline): MDHEN, SYDVKM. CDR3 loop: CASRRQGRKTQYF. In nucleotides, the CDR3 is TGTGCCAGCAGAAGACAGGGTAGGAAGACCCAGTACTTC. Based on the CDR3 plus reference TRBV28 and TRBJ2-5, the full variable domain is DVKVTQSSRYLVKRTGEKVFLECVQDMDHENMFWYRQDPGLGLRLIYFSYDVKMKEKGDIPEGYSVSREKKERFSLILESASTNQTSMYLCASRRQGRKTQYFGPGTRLLVL.

This clonotype was seen many times. The chain employs TRBV7-2 and TRBJ2-7, with 11 nucleotides matching TRBD1. Looked up from germline, CDR1 is SGHTA and CDR2 is FQGNSA. This CDR3 is 15 amino acids long. J lost 3 bases, V lost 4 bases, and 5 bases had no gene match. The CDR3 loop is CASSSPGQGVYEQYF. The CDR3 nucleotides are TGTGCCAGCAGCTCACCGGGACAGGGGGTCTACGAGCAGTACTTC.

This clonotype was counted many times. The chain recombines TRBV27 with TRBJ2-7; D may be TRBD1 (5 bases). Germline V gene data show CDR1 as MNHEY and CDR2 as SMNVEV (reference sequence). This CDR3 comprises 14 residues. The ends were cut back, 1 base at V and 0 bases at J, with 7 bases in the middle. The CDR3 coding sequence is TGTGCCAGCAGTTTATTCCAGGGCTCCTACGAGCAGTACTTC. Its translation: CASSLFQGSYEQYF.

The J gene is TRBJ2-3, the V gene TRBV6-1, with 12 bases lining up with TRBD2. The CDR3 loop spans 16 amino acids. Trimming took 7 bases from V and 5 from J; bases not matched to a gene: 10. In germline, CDR1 is MNHNS, CDR2 SASEGT. This chain's CDR3 is CASTSGRAGLGDTQYF. Written as DNA, the CDR3 is TGTGCCAGCACTAGCGGGAGGGCCGGGCTCGGAGATACGCAGTATTTT.

This clonotype has only a few counts. The chain recombines TRBV30 with TRBJ2-3; D uncertain. This CDR3 has 11 amino acids. Germline-derived CDR1 and CDR2 are GTSNPN and SVGIG (reference sequence). Deletions cut 8 bases from V and 4 bases from J, with 10 bases between. Written as DNA, the CDR3 is TGTGCCCAAAGTAACGCAGATACGCAGTATTTT. Its protein product is CAQSNADTQYF.

As to this clonotype: Because the CDR3's place on the DNA is in doubt, the DNA is left out and the CDR3 is given as listed by TCRdb. The rearrangement uses TRBV5-1 and TRBJ2-3; the table's D call of TRBD2 was not tested on the DNA. Per germline, CDR1 SGHRS and CDR2 YFSETQ. The CDR3 has 23 residues if both end residues are counted. This CDR3 is CASRTSGSSYNEQFFGPADTQYF.

The chain joins TRBV5-1 to TRBJ1-2; possible D gene TRBD1, 5 bases. Germline V lookup: CDR1 SGHRS, CDR2 YFSETQ. The ends were cut back, 0 bases at V and 5 bases at J, with 14 bases in the middle. CDR3 length: 15 residues. CDR3 nucleotides: TGCGCCAGCAGCTTGGCCGCAGGGACGGCATATGGCTACACCTTC. Residues: CASSLAAGTAYGYTF.

This clonotype was picked up a small number of times. The chain carries TRBV24-1 and TRBJ2-3, with no clear D. The CDR3 consists of 16 residues. Trimming removed 4 bases from V and 2 bases from J, with 15 bases in between. Per germline, CDR1 KGHDR and CDR2 SFDVKD. The CDR3 reads CATSDPGRSATDTQYF. The CDR3 DNA sequence: TGTGCCACCAGTGACCCTGGCAGGAGTGCCACAGATACGCAGTATTTT.

This chain uses TRBV12-5 with TRBJ2-1; TRBD2 matches at 15 bases. Germline V lookup: CDR1 LGHNT, CDR2 FRNRAP. Trimming removed 6 bases from V and 0 bases from J; junction bases left unmatched: 12. The CDR3 loop spans 20 amino acids. CDR3 DNA sequence: TGTGCTAGTGGCCACCCAGGACTAGCGGGAGGGTCCAGCTCCTACAATGAGCAGTTCTTC. Its protein product is CASGHPGLAGGSSSYNEQFF.

This clonotype was seen only a few times. This sequence joins TRBV7-2 and TRBJ2-4, with unresolved D. V lost 3 bases to trimming and J lost 8 bases, with 11 bases between them. This CDR3 region has 13 residues. CDR1 and CDR2 (germline): SGHTA, FQGNSA. In DNA, the CDR3 is TGTGCCAGCAGCTTTAGCAGGCAGGACATTCAGTACTTC. Translated: CASSFSRQDIQYF.

The chain employs TRBV3-1 and TRBJ2-1; TRBD2 matches 14 bases. Germline loops: CDR1 LGHDT, CDR2 YNNKEL (reference sequence). J was trimmed by 4 bases and V by 3 bases; bases with no gene match: 17. There are 21 residues in the CDR3. In nucleotides, the CDR3 is TGTGCCAGCAGCCAGTTCAAGACTAGCGGGAGGGCCTTTCCGCGGTACAATGAGCAGTTCTTC. Its protein is CASSQFKTSGRAFPRYNEQFF.

This clonotype showed up many times. V gene TRBV20-1 combines with J gene TRBJ2-7; no clear D gene. This CDR3 contains 12 residues. CDR1 is DFQATT, CDR2 SNEGSKA, per germline (reference sequence). V lost 0 bases to trimming and J lost 2 bases, with 5 bases between them. The CDR3 coding sequence is TGCAGTGCTAGAGAGGGCACCTACGAGCAGTACTTC. This translates into CSAREGTYEQYF.

The sample holds a few counts of this clonotype. The chain is built from TRBV20-1 and TRBJ2-4; 9 bases are shared with TRBD2. Trimming took 7 bases from V and 0 from J; bases not matched to a gene: 10. This CDR3 is built from 16 residues. Germline assignment: CDR1 DFQATT and CDR2 SNEGSKA (reference sequence). CDR3: CSVRATSGRAKNIQYF. CDR3 coding DNA: TGCAGTGTCAGAGCAACTAGCGGGCGAGCCAAAAACATTCAGTACTTC.

This chain joins TRBV6-1 and TRBJ1-5; D is possibly TRBD1 (5 bases). The CDR3 runs 16 residues. Germline V gives CDR1 MNHNS, CDR2 SASEGT. Trimming pared 8 bases from V and 6 bases from J, leaving 23 bases between. The DNA of the CDR3 is TGTGCCAGCTACTGGGCGGGAGGGGACTGGGGTCAGCCCCAGCATTTT. Protein: CASYWAGGDWGQPQHF.

This clonotype has a handful of counts. The DNA of the CDR3 is TGTGCCAGCAGTTACTCTTATAGCGGGAGTGGAGAGCAGTTCTTC. This sequence encodes CASSYSYSGSGEQFF. This sequence joins TRBV6-6 and TRBJ2-1; 9 bases agree with TRBD2. The germline CDR1 and CDR2 sequences are MNHNY and SVGAGI (reference sequence). V gave up 0 bases and J gave up 10 bases; unmatched junction bases: 7. The CDR3 contains 15 residues.

There are a few counts of this clonotype. V is TRBV20-1 and J is TRBJ1-5, with D possibly TRBD1 on 6 matching bases. The CDR3 length is 13 residues. Trimming left V 6 bases short and J 3 bases short, with 12 bases between. CDR1 and CDR2 (germline): DFQATT, SNEGSKA (reference sequence). In DNA, the CDR3 is TGCAGTGCCATAACAGGGTACAATCAGCCCCAGCATTTT. It translates to CSAITGYNQPQHF.

This chain uses TRBV12-3 or TRBV12-4 with TRBJ1-2, with TRBD1 as a possible D gene (6 bases). V was shortened by 4 bases and J by 8 bases, with 17 bases between the two germline ends. The CDR3 has 14 amino acids. CDR3 nucleotides: TGTGCCAGCAGTTACAGGGCCTCGAGCTGGGGCTACACCTTC. Amino acid sequence: CASSYRASSWGYTF.

The rearrangement joins TRBV12-3 or TRBV12-4 to TRBJ2-1; TRBD1 agrees at 7 bases. CDR3 length: 14 amino acids. J lost 10 bases, V lost 5 bases, and 11 bases had no gene match. CDR3 in amino acids: CASSLRQGRDEQFF. The CDR3 DNA sequence: TGTGCCAGCAGTCTTAGACAGGGAAGGGACGAGCAGTTCTTC.

The chain has TRBV29-1 and TRBJ2-4, with 7 bases lining up with TRBD1. The DNA end lines up better with TRBJ2-7; the J call may be wrong. The CDR3 runs to 14 residues. Germline V gene lookup returns CDR1 SQVTM and CDR2 ANQGSEA. CDR3 sequence (DNA): TGCAGCGTGGCACAGGGGCCCCTTTCCTACGAGCAGTACTTC. The encoded protein is CSVAQGPLSYEQYF.